This entry lists 11 T cell receptor beta chains sequenced from one sample in a study of Ad26.COV2.S vaccination and SARS-CoV-2 variants (dated by TCRdb to the early 2020s). Receptor libraries were prepared by the immunoSEQ multiplex PCR assay. TCRdb mirrors the immuneACCESS table, restricted to in-frame sequences. Some clones are absent from its copies; in checked studies, under half trace to an unresolved V gene, and the reason for the others is unknown. Here the sample has about 350,000 clones; about 89% occur a single time. About 4.6% of the sample is in the top ten clones. This specimen's treatment or condition label, per the study, means: 19 received Ad26.COV2.S at low or high dose, single or two shots; 5 received placebo; per-sample allocation not given. For vaccine and placebo recipients, the sequenced repertoires came from samples collected on day 63 after the first injection. Material: peripheral blood, obtained in a trial of Ad26.COV2.S vaccine versus placebo. These receptors were collected from a person between 18 and 59 years old who received the Ad26.COV2.S COVID-19 vaccine or a placebo.

This clone appeared once. The chain combines TRBV10-3 with TRBJ2-7, with 7 nucleotides matching TRBD1. This CDR3 has 14 residues. Germline V gene data show CDR1 as ENHRY and CDR2 as SYGVKD. The trim removed 3 bases at V and 4 bases at J, leaving 6 bases unmatched. The CDR3 loop is CAISDPTGIYEQYF. In DNA, the CDR3 is TGTGCCATCAGTGATCCGACAGGGATATACGAGCAGTACTTC.

Remarks on this clone: One base away lies a much larger clone, so this may be a sequencing read error. The sample has other DNA sequences that encode this CDR3 too. The CDR3 loop reads CASSLGGEELNTEAFF. In DNA, the CDR3 is TGTGCCAGCAGCTTGGGGGGGGAGGAATTGAACACTGAAGCTTTCTTT. The V call is TRBV5-4, the J call TRBJ1-1, with a possible D match to TRBD1 (5 bases). Germline CDR1 SGHNT, CDR2 YYREEE (reference sequence). V was cut by 0 bases and J by 0 bases, with 12 bases left in between. The CDR3 extends over 16 amino acids.

The chain employs TRBV3-1 (or the pseudogene TRBV3-2) and TRBJ2-1, with TRBD1 identical over 10 bases. Trimming removed 5 bases from V and 8 bases from J; junction bases left unmatched: 9. Germline V gene lookup returns CDR1 LGHDT and CDR2 YNNKEL (reference sequence). The CDR3 loop spans 15 amino acids. The CDR3 loop reads CASSNRDRGVHEQFF. The CDR3 nucleotides are TGTGCCAGCAGCAACCGGGACAGGGGCGTTCATGAGCAGTTCTTC.

This clone was detected once. The gene calls are TRBV14 and TRBJ1-3; maybe TRBD1 (5 bases). Germline assignment: CDR1 SGHDN and CDR2 FVKESK. The CDR3 spans 14 residues. V shed 6 bases and J shed 2 bases, with 11 bases lying between them. The CDR3 DNA is TGTGCCAGCAGGGGGTACAGGACTGGAAACACCATATATTTT. Protein product: CASRGYRTGNTIYF.

The chain uses TRBV9 and TRBJ2-2, with TRBD1 identical over 10 bases. The J segment lost 5 bases and the V segment lost 2 bases, leaving 6 bases of the junction unmatched. Germline loops: CDR1 SGDLS, CDR2 YYNGEE. The length of the CDR3 is 16 residues. CDR3 loop: CASSVGDRGNTGELFF. CDR3 coding DNA: TGTGCCAGCAGCGTGGGGGACAGGGGTAATACCGGGGAGCTGTTTTTT.

The CDR3 is CASSIGDTQYF. CDR3 DNA sequence: TGTGCCAGTAGTATTGGCGATACGCAGTATTTT. The J gene is TRBJ2-3, the V gene TRBV19; no clear D. V lost 3 bases to trimming and J lost 6 bases, with 4 bases between them. The germline V gene has CDR1 LNHDA and CDR2 SQIVND (reference sequence). This CDR3 region has 11 residues. Together with reference TRBV19 and TRBJ2-3, the CDR3 gives the full variable domain: DGGITQSPKYLFRKEGQNVTLSCEQNLNHDAMYWYRQDPGQGLRLIYYSQIVNDFQKGDIAEGYSVSREKKESFPLTVTSAQKNPTAFYLCASSIGDTQYFGPGTRLTVL.

The CDR3 coding sequence is TGCGCCAGCAGAATCGGGGGTCCGGGGGCCAACGTCCTGACTTTC. Its protein is CASRIGGPGANVLTF. The chain recombines TRBV5-1 with TRBJ2-6; the D gene is possibly TRBD2 (6 bases). The CDR3 consists of 15 residues. Trimming shortened V by 5 bases and J by 4 bases, and 13 bases separated the two germline ends. Germline values: CDR1 SGHRS, CDR2 YFSETQ.

The rearrangement uses TRBV28 and TRBJ2-7, with TRBD1 matching over 9 bases. There are 16 residues in the CDR3. Looked up from germline, CDR1 is MDHEN and CDR2 is SYDVKM. Unmatched junction bases numbered 12, after V lost 4 bases and J lost 5 bases. This chain's CDR3 is CASSSPGTGYRHEQYF. The CDR3 DNA reads TGTGCCAGCAGTTCTCCCGGGACAGGGTATCGCCACGAGCAGTACTTC.

The chain links TRBV2 to TRBJ2-1; no reliable D call. Trimming pared 4 bases from V and 3 bases from J, leaving 16 bases between. The CDR3 has 16 residues. Germline V CDR1 and CDR2: SNHLY, FYNNEI. This CDR3 reads CASSVSGSAGYNEQFF. CDR3 in DNA: TGTGCCAGCAGTGTATCCGGGTCAGCAGGCTACAATGAGCAGTTCTTC.

CDR3 DNA: TGTGCCAGCAGCCAAACTAGCGGGTACCAAGAGACCCAGTACTTC. It yields the protein CASSQTSGYQETQYF. This chain connects TRBV3-1 (or the pseudogene TRBV3-2) to TRBJ2-5, with 9 bases that match TRBD2. This CDR3 region has 15 residues. Germline CDR1 reads LGHDT; CDR2 reads YNNKEL (reference sequence). The J segment lost 0 bases and the V segment lost 2 bases, leaving 1 base of the junction unmatched.

This rearrangement joins TRBV7-8 to TRBJ2-2; D not certain. CDR3 length equals 13 residues. The germline CDR1 and CDR2 sequences are SGHVS and FQNEAQ. Trimming removed 5 bases from V and 7 bases from J, with 11 bases in between. CDR3 amino acids: CASSTPVHGELFF. In DNA, the CDR3 is TGTGCCAGCAGCACACCCGTCCACGGGGAGCTGTTTTTT. Supplemented by reference TRBV7-8 and TRBJ2-2, the full variable domain reads GAGVSQSPRYKVAKRGQDVALRCDPISGHVSLFWYQQALGQGPEFLTYFQNEAQLDKSGLPSDRFFAERPEGSVSTLKIQRTQQEDSAVYLCASSTPVHGELFFGEGSRLTVL.